The 8 T cell receptor beta chains listed next were all sequenced from one sample in a study of T cells in localized non-small cell lung cancer. TCRdb's table, derived via immunoSEQ multiplex PCR, lists solely in-frame clones and lacks some. The sample carries 65,000 to 80,000 clones, 70% to 85% recorded once. Sample: peripheral blood, taken before any cancer treatment. The receptors come from a female donor over 55 with stage I lung adenocarcinoma.

The chain recombines TRBV6-1 with TRBJ2-7; D gene uncertain. V was pared by 1 base and J by 9 bases, with 16 bases between. Per germline, CDR1 MNHNS and CDR2 SASEGT. The CDR3 totals 14 residues. This CDR3 is CASSEVRTSTWQYF. CDR3 in DNA: TGTGCCAGCAGTGAAGTTCGGACGTCCACTTGGCAGTACTTC.

The chain is built from TRBV4-3 and TRBJ1-2; a weak D match, TRBD1 (6 bases). Germline loops: CDR1 LGHNA, CDR2 YSLEER. The CDR3 is 15 amino acids. The V end lost 0 bases, the J end lost 2 bases, and 10 bases lay between the germline ends. CDR3: CASSQDTGQNYGYTF. In nucleotides, the CDR3 is TGCGCCAGCAGCCAAGATACAGGGCAAAACTATGGCTACACCTTC.

The gene calls are TRBV5-5 and TRBJ2-5; possible D gene TRBD1, 5 bases. Looked up from germline, CDR1 is SGHKS and CDR2 is YYEKEE (reference sequence). The V end lost 2 bases, the J end lost 0 bases, and 14 bases lay between the germline ends. The CDR3 runs 16 residues. CDR3 sequence: CASSLGVAANQETQYF. The CDR3 DNA sequence: TGTGCCAGCAGCTTAGGGGTCGCGGCGAACCAAGAGACCCAGTACTTC.

This chain's CDR3 is CASSPLGTGNSNYGYTF. CDR3 sequence (DNA): TGTGCCAGCTCACCCCTTGGGACAGGGAACTCTAACTATGGCTACACCTTC. The V and J genes are TRBV18 and TRBJ1-2, with 9 bases lining up with TRBD1. The CDR3 totals 17 residues. With V trimmed by 3 bases and J by 0 bases, 8 bases remained unmatched. Germline V lookup: CDR1 KGHSH, CDR2 LQKENI.

CDR3 sequence: CASTLLTGGDSPLHF. Here the CDR3 DNA reads TGTGCCAGCACCCTCCTAACAGGGGGCGATTCACCCCTCCACTTT. V is TRBV6-6 and J is TRBJ1-6; TRBD1 matches at 9 bases. The germline V gene encodes CDR1 MNHNY and CDR2 SVGAGI (reference sequence). The CDR3 spans 15 residues. The V gene end was trimmed by 7 bases and the J gene end by 8 bases; junction bases not matched to a gene: 9.

This rearrangement joins TRBV5-1 to TRBJ2-2; the D call may be TRBD1 or TRBD2 (5 bases each). This CDR3 region has 15 residues. Germline CDR1 SGHRS, CDR2 YFSETQ. Trimming shortened V by 0 bases and J by 7 bases, and 13 bases separated the two germline ends. CDR3: CASSLAGTGYGELFF. CDR3 in DNA: TGCGCCAGCAGCTTGGCCGGGACCGGCTACGGGGAGCTGTTTTTT.

This sequence joins TRBV5-1 and TRBJ1-1; no definite D call. The V gene lost 3 bases and the J gene lost 1 base, with 19 bases spanning the gap. Looked up from germline, CDR1 is SGHRS and CDR2 is YFSETQ. This CDR3 contains 17 residues. CDR3 sequence: CASSSGSLPLSNTEAFF. The CDR3 nucleotides are TGCGCCAGCAGCTCCGGGTCTCTCCCATTATCGAACACTGAAGCTTTCTTT.

This rearrangement joins TRBV13 to TRBJ1-6; D unresolved. The CDR3 loop spans 14 amino acids. Trimming took 5 bases from V and 6 from J, leaving 11 bases between them. Per the germline V gene, CDR1 is PRHDT and CDR2 is FYEKMQ (reference sequence). CDR3 residues: CASSPRALNSPLHF. In nucleotides, the CDR3 is TGTGCCAGCAGCCCGCGGGCCCTTAATTCACCCCTCCACTTT.